A single sample is the source of the 13 T cell receptor beta chains below, sequenced in a study of metastatic and nonmetastatic thyroid tumors. Nobody among the patients had been given any treatment before thyroid surgery. TCRdb re-analyzed the PCR reads using MiXCR. The table records tens of thousands of clones, around 10% of them present only once. The sample comprised blood. The receptors derive from a male donor with papillary thyroid cancer or a benign thyroid nodule (not recorded which). Some clones in this sample may be carry-over from other donors' samples.

This rearrangement joins TRBV6-2 or TRBV6-3 to TRBJ2-1; TRBD1 agrees at 12 bases. The germline V gene encodes CDR1 MNHEY and CDR2 SVGEGT. CDR3 size: 22 residues. Germline trimming cut 3 bases from V and 5 bases from J; bases unmatched to any gene: 23. CDR3: CASSYGTGGVLGIPRAHNEQFF. The CDR3 nucleotides are TGTGCCAGCAGTTATGGGACAGGGGGCGTCCTCGGAATCCCCCGGGCCCACAATGAGCAGTTCTTC.

This clone was detected many times. This rearrangement joins TRBV2 to TRBJ2-3; 11 bases agree with TRBD2. CDR3 length: 17 residues. The V gene's germline CDR1 is SNHLY and CDR2 FYNNEI. J was trimmed by 4 bases and V by 8 bases; bases with no gene match: 14. This chain's CDR3 is CASVKRILAGEADTQYF. The CDR3 DNA follows: TGTGCCAGCGTTAAGAGGATACTAGCGGGAGAAGCAGATACGCAGTATTTT.

This clone was observed at least ten times. The rearrangement uses TRBV10-2 and TRBJ1-5, with no clear D. Trimming stripped 5 bases from V and 0 bases from J, with 11 bases between. The germline CDR1 and CDR2 sequences are WSHSY and SAAADI. The CDR3 consists of 15 residues. CDR3 region: CASSTADYSNQPQHF. For the CDR3, the DNA is TGCGCCAGCAGTACAGCCGATTATAGCAATCAGCCCCAGCATTTT.

This clone was observed at least ten times. This chain joins TRBV28 and TRBJ1-1; 9 bases map to TRBD1. The CDR3 totals 15 residues. Trimming cost V 7 bases and J 10 bases; bases outside gene matches: 16. Germline values: CDR1 MDHEN, CDR2 SYDVKM. The CDR3 protein is CASTQGGGQGLLAFF. CDR3 DNA sequence: TGTGCCAGCACCCAAGGGGGTGGACAGGGGCTGCTAGCTTTCTTT.

This clone was counted many times. The rearrangement joins TRBV30 to TRBJ2-3; the D gene is possibly TRBD2 (5 bases). The CDR3 has 14 amino acids. V was shortened by 0 bases and J by 5 bases, with 12 bases between the two germline ends. Germline CDR1 is GTSNPN and CDR2 is SVGIG (reference sequence). CDR3 region: CAWSVFAAGDTQYF. Here the CDR3 DNA reads TGTGCCTGGAGTGTCTTTGCGGCGGGAGATACGCAGTATTTT.

A remark on this clone: The junction differs from germline at one of its ends, possibly a read error. Distinct nucleotide sequences in the sample also encode this CDR3. The chain has TRBV20-1 and TRBJ1-6, with D possibly being TRBD1 (6 bases). Per germline, CDR1 DFQATT and CDR2 SNEGSKA (reference sequence). This CDR3 region has 18 residues. CDR3 DNA sequence: TGCAGTGCTACCACGGGACATACCCTGAGCTCCTATAATTCGCCCCTCCACTTT. This translates into CSATTGHTLSSYNSPLHF.

The chain is built from TRBV7-2 and TRBJ2-4; no clear D. Germline assignment: CDR1 SGHTA and CDR2 FQGNSA. V was shortened by 6 bases and J by 2 bases, with 17 bases between the two germline ends. The CDR3 loop spans 16 amino acids. The CDR3 reads CASSPGPLLSKNIQYF. Written as DNA, the CDR3 is TGTGCCAGCAGTCCCGGGCCTCTTCTATCCAAAAACATTCAGTACTTC.

This clone was seen many times. The rearrangement uses TRBV28 and TRBJ2-3, with D maybe TRBD2 (6 bases). Germline-derived CDR1 and CDR2 are MDHEN and SYDVKM. CDR3 length: 16 amino acids. V lost 3 bases, J lost 3 bases, and 16 bases lay in between. In DNA form, the CDR3 reads TGTGCCAGCAGTTTTCGGTCGGGAGATCTTACAGATACGCAGTATTTT. Protein product: CASSFRSGDLTDTQYF.

About this clone: Other DNA sequences from this sample encode an identical CDR3 as well. This chain connects TRBV29-1 to TRBJ2-1; D gene ambiguous. V was clipped by 3 bases and J by 0 bases, with 18 bases between them. From germline, CDR1 is SQVTM and CDR2 ANQGSEA. CDR3 length equals 17 residues. CDR3 bases: TGCAGCGTTGAGCCAGGTGGCTTTTTCAGCTCCTACAATGAGCAGTTCTTC. Translating it yields CSVEPGGFFSSYNEQFF.

This clone has ten or more counts. The chain employs TRBV30 and TRBJ1-5, with D possibly being TRBD1 (6 bases). Germline-derived CDR1 and CDR2 are GTSNPN and SVGIG (reference sequence). CDR3 length equals 13 residues. Trimming removed 3 bases from V and 6 bases from J, with 12 bases in between. CDR3 nucleotide sequence: TGTGCCTGGAGACAGGGCGGGGGTCAGCCCCAGCATTTT. Amino acid sequence: CAWRQGGGQPQHF.

This clone occurred a few times. This clone may be a read error of a much larger clone one base away. The chain links TRBV28 to TRBJ2-5; D is unclear. V lost 4 bases and J 9 bases, leaving 21 bases between the germline ends. CDR3 length: 15 residues. Germline lookup yields CDR1 MDHEN and CDR2 SYDVKM. This CDR3 reads CASSYWLGSLKAQYF. CDR3 coding DNA: TGTGCCAGCAGTTACTGGTTGGGGTCACTAAAGGCCCAGTACTTC. The full variable domain, rest sourced from reference TRBV28 and TRBJ2-5, is DVKVTQSSRYLVKRTGEKVFLECVQDMDHENMFWYRQDPGLGLRLIYFSYDVKMKEKGDIPEGYSVSREKKERFSLILESASTNQTSMYLCASSYWLGSLKAQYFGPGTRLLVL.

This clone was detected ten times or more. J is TRBJ2-3 and V is TRBV4-1; D ambiguous. V dropped 2 bases and J dropped 1 base, with 10 bases sitting between them. CDR1 MGHRA and CDR2 YSYEKL come from the germline V gene. The CDR3 consists of 15 residues. CDR3 in amino acids: CASSQPVIRTDTQYF. The DNA for the CDR3 is TGCGCCAGCAGCCAACCCGTTATCCGCACAGATACGCAGTATTTT.

The rearrangement links TRBV6-1 to TRBJ1-3; no definite D call. Trimming removed 6 bases at V and 0 bases at J, with 12 bases between. The CDR3 spans 15 residues. Germline V gene lookup returns CDR1 MNHNS and CDR2 SASEGT. The CDR3, as DNA: TGTGCCAGCAGGAAACTTCTGGACTCTGGAAACACCATATATTTT. Translation gives CASRKLLDSGNTIYF.